Reported below is one T cell receptor beta chain. The data are from a study of shared clonotypes between healthy human individuals. The data were produced by immunoSEQ multiplex PCR, yet TCRdb's version contains in-frame clones alone and is incomplete. The table shows 300,000 to 400,000 clones, with around 90% occurring only once. This receptor was identified in a man aged 18 to 29 in good health. Sequencing was carried out using memory CD8+ T cells sorted from blood. Subset denoted: CD45RO+ cells pooled with CCR7-negative TemRA cells.

The CDR3 DNA sequence: TGTGCCAGCAGTCACGGGGGGGAAGAAGCTTTCTTT. It codes for CASSHGGEEAFF. V usage is TRBV6-5 and J usage is TRBJ1-1, with D possibly TRBD1 on 5 matching bases. The CDR3 consists of 12 residues. With 5 bases removed from V and 8 bases from J, the gap between germline ends came to 12 bases. CDR1 and CDR2 (germline): MNHEY, SVGAGI.